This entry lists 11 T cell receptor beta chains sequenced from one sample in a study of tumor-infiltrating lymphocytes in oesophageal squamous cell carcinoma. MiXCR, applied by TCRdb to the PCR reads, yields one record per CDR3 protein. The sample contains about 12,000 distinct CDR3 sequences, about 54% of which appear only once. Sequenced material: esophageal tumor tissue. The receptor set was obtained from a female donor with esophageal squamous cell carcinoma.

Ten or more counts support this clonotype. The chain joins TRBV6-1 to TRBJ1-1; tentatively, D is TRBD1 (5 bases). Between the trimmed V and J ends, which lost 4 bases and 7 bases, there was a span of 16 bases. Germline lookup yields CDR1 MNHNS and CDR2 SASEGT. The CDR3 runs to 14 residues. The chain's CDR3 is CASSGRGRVLEAFF. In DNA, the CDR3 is TGTGCCAGCAGTGGGAGGGGACGGGTCCTTGAAGCTTTCTTT.

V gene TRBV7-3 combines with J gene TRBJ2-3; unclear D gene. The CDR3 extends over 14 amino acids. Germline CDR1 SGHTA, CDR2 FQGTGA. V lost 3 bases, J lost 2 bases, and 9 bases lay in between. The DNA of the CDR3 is TGTGCCAGCAGCTTGAATGGCCTCACAGATACGCAGTATTTT. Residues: CASSLNGLTDTQYF.

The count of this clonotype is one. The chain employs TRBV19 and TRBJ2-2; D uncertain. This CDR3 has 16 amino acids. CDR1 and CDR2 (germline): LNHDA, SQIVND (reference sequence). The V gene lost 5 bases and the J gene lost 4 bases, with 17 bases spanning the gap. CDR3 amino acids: CASSGVVGRSTGELFF. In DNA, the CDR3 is TGTGCCAGTAGTGGGGTGGTCGGAAGGAGCACCGGGGAGCTGTTTTTT.

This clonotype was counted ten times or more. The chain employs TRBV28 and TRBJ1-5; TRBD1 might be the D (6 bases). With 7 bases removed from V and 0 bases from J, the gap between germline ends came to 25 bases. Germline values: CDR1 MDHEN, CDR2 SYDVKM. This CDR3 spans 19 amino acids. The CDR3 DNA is TGTGCCAGCATGGGTCCTTCTTCAGGGGCCAGCTATAGCAATCAGCCCCAGCATTTT. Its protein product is CASMGPSSGASYSNQPQHF.

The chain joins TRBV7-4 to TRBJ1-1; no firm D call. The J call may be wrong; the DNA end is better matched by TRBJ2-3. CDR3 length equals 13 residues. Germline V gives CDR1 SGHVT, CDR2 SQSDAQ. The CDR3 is CASSLWGADTQYF. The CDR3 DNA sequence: TGTGCCAGCAGCTTGTGGGGTGCAGATACGCAGTATTTT.

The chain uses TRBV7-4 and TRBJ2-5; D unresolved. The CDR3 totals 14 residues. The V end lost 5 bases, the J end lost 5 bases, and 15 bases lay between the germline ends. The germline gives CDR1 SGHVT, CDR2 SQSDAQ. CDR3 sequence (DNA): TGTGCCAGCAGCCAAATGGCCGGTTGGGAGACCCAGTACTTC. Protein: CASSQMAGWETQYF.

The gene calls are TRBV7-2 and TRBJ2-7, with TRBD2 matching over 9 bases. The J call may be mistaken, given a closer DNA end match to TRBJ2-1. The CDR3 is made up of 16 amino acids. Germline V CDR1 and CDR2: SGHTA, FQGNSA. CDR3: CASSLVGRGRVHEQFF. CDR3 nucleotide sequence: TGTGCCAGCAGCTTAGTTGGTCGCGGGAGGGTACATGAGCAGTTCTTC.

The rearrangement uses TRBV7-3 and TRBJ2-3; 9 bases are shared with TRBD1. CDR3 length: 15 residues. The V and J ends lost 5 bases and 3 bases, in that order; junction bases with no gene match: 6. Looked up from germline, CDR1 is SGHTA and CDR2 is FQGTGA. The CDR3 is CASSLSGQGTDTQYF. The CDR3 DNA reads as TGTGCCAGCAGCCTGTCGGGACAGGGAACAGATACGCAGTATTTT.

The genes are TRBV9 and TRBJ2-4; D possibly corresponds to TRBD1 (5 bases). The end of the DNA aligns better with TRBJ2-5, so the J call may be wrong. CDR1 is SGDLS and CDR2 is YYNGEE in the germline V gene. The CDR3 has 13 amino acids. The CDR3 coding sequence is TGTGCCAGCAGCGTAGGGCAGGGAGAGACCCAGTACTTC. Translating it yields CASSVGQGETQYF.

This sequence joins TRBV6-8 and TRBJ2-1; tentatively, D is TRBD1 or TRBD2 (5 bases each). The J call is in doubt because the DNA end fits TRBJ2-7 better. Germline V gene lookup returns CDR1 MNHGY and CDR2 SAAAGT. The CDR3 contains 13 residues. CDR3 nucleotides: TGTGCCAGCAGCCAGGGAGCAGCCTACGAGCAGTACTTC. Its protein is CASSQGAAYEQYF.

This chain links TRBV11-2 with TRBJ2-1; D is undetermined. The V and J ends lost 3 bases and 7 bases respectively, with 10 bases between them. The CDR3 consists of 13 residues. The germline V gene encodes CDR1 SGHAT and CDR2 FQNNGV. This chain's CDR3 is CASSFSRRNEQFF. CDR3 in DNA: TGTGCCAGCAGCTTTTCCCGAAGGAATGAGCAGTTCTTC.